Here is one T cell receptor beta chain with its context. Which antigen it targets is not known. The DNA is omitted, as the CDR3 cannot be located on it reliably, and the CDR3 follows TCRdb's listing. CDR1 and CDR2 (MNHNS, SASEGT) derive from the germline V gene. Including the terminal cysteine and phenylalanine, the CDR3 comprises 15 residues. The data belong to a study of T cells after yellow fever vaccination (dated by TCRdb to the late 2010s). Some background on the complete study: Libraries from fractions with low cell numbers were prepared with the SMART-Seq v4 Ultra Low Input RNA kit. Bulk PBMC replicates and cell subsets were isolated from blood drawn at multiple timepoints before and after both primary and secondary immunization. To track T-cell clones before and after primary and booster YFV17D yellow fever vaccination, bulk TCR alpha and beta repertoires were sequenced longitudinally. The cohort comprised two healthy male donors, one aged 18 to 30 and one aged 30 to 40 years. Summary of the overall study and its limitations: After the booster, most of the clones that had expanded following primary vaccination were detected again (roughly 97% of CD4 and 85% to 90% of CD8), which suggests that memory was broadly maintained. Compared with the primary T-cell response, the secondary T-cell response was faster but weaker, reaching its peak on day 5 rather than on day 15. A small fraction of clonotypes appeared in both the CD4 and CD8 compartments, likely as a result of convergent recombination. Only a couple of donors were included in the study, so the extent to which the findings can be generalized is limited. Computational filtering was required because FACS-sorted repertoires could contain abundant contaminating clonotypes from the bulk population.

The sample's treatment or condition label, decoded: live attenuated yellow fever vaccine strain. At each blood-draw timepoint, two biological replicates of bulk PBMCs were obtained. A standard Ficoll-Paque protocol was used to isolate PBMCs from peripheral blood. RNA was extracted with TriZol from bulk PBMCs, CD4 and CD8 fractions, and dextramer-positive and dextramer-negative fractions. TCR cDNA was synthesized by 5'RACE template switching, through which a universal primer site and unique molecular identifiers were introduced. Priming for cDNA synthesis came from both the TCR alpha and TCR beta constant segments. Libraries were amplified in two PCR steps, with sample barcodes and sequencing adapters added in the second step. Sequencing of libraries was done on Illumina HiSeq 2500 (2x100 bp) or NovaSeq (2x150 bp). The original methods were these. Reads were demultiplexed and collapsed into UMI consensus sequences with MIGEC, and V(D)J alignment was performed with MiXCR. Vaccine-responding clonotypes were defined with edgeR using replicate PBMC samples, requiring FDR below 0.01 and a log2 fold change above 5 up to day 15. Each bulk clonotype received a CD4 or CD8 identity based on whether the sequenced CD4 or CD8 repertoire contained that clonotype at higher abundance. TCRdb trimmed the raw reads at Q25, called clones with MiXCR and kept productive beta chains. Merged by CDR3 protein, the rows form single entries marked with the most common genes and DNA. The V and J calls here are based on TCRdb, not the publication. This sample holds more than 300,000 distinct CDR3 sequences; around 6.8% were observed only once. Roughly a sixth of the sample belongs to the ten largest clones.

The sequencing used PBMCs, collected approximately 47 days after the first yellow fever vaccination. This TCR was recovered from a man aged 18 to 35 who received the YFV17D yellow fever vaccine. Recombination connected TRBV6-1 to TRBJ1-1. This receptor has the CDR3 CASSEVAEGNTEAFF.